This T cell receptor (beta chain) was sequenced during a study of T cells in Graves' hyperthyroidism and ophthalmopathy. Study at large: Before treatment of any kind, peripheral blood was taken at initial diagnosis.

This clonotype was detected ten times or more. Its target is unknown. It was RNA transcripts that yielded the amplified TCR beta CDR3 regions. In the first-round RT-PCR of the TCR CDR3, the HTBI primer set was used. TCRdb independently ran MiXCR on the multiplex PCR reads; one entry per CDR3 protein. The sample lists 500,000 to 550,000 distinct CDR3 sequences; more than 20% were seen once. Notes on the study in general: The model's output predicted ophthalmopathy at a median of around 6.9 months prior to onset. Most thyroid clonotypes that were expanded above 0.001 also turned up in blood.

Graves' hyperthyroidism is called stable when ophthalmopathy does not progress within 18 months. The CDR3 extends over 13 amino acids. Germline V gene lookup returns CDR1 SNHLY and CDR2 FYNNEI. V was shortened by 8 bases and J by 5 bases, with 15 bases between the two germline ends. This TCR derives from a man younger than 35 with Graves' hyperthyroidism. The rearrangement uses TRBV2 and TRBJ2-5; TRBD1 is a possible D gene (6 bases). The sequenced sample was blood. In nucleotides, the CDR3 is TGTGCCAGCCAGACAACAGGGTCGGAGACCCAGTACTTC. The encoded protein is CASQTTGSETQYF. Together with reference TRBV2 and TRBJ2-5, the CDR3 gives the full variable domain: EPEVTQTPSHQVTQMGQEVILRCVPISNHLYFYWYRQILGQKVEFLVSFYNNEISEKSEIFDDQFSVERPDGSNFTLKIRSTKLEDSAMYFCASQTTGSETQYFGPGTRLLVL.